This T cell receptor (beta chain) is from a study of CD8 T cells in ankylosing spondylitis listed by TCRdb under 2017. Turning to the overall study: The study profiled T cell receptor beta repertoires in healthy donors and ankylosing spondylitis patients to find disease-linked TCR variants. The whole study cohort included over 85 healthy donors and 20 to 30 ankylosing spondylitis patients. Peripheral blood was sampled, and synovial fluid was also collected from ankylosing spondylitis patients.

The sequencing machine was an Illumina HiSeq 2500. Quantitative 5'-RACE with molecular barcodes was the method used to prepare the TCR beta libraries. The paper's processing steps were these. To identify disease-linked TCR variants, a new computational method was used, one built on a probabilistic model of VDJ rearrangement. TCRdb trimmed the raw reads at Q25, called clones with MiXCR and kept productive beta chains. Entries that share a CDR3 protein sequence are merged under the most common genes and DNA. It is TCRdb's table, rather than the study itself, that gives the V and J calls and clone size. The sample table shows 29,000 or so distinct CDR3 sequences, and 5% to 5.5% are seen once. The top ten clones comprise approximately 1.7% of the sample. This clonotype was observed a few times. What antigen it recognizes has not been identified. No per-base quality is available; no much larger clone lies one base away.

Results the study describes overall, beyond this receptor: Some motif variants were previously reported in synovial fluid and blood of reactive arthritis patients, suggesting common disease-initiation mechanisms. A CD8+ phenotype was shown by the disease-linked clones, which were found at relatively low frequencies in peripheral blood. According to the report, matched synovial fluid samples from ankylosing spondylitis patients were significantly enriched for the disease-linked clones. A TCR beta motif of 7 or 8 highly homologous amino acid variants appeared characteristic of blood from ankylosing spondylitis patients.

This TCR was recovered from a female donor with ankylosing spondylitis or in good health (not recorded which). The sequencing input was blood, either unsorted or a sorted T cell fraction (not recorded which).

The nucleotides read TGTGCCAGCAGCGCCGGGACTAGCGGGGGGGCTGGAGATACGCAGTATTTT. Its protein reads: CASSAGTSGGAGDTQYF. The rearrangement combines TRBV9 with TRBJ2-3, and 16 junction bases match TRBD2. The CDR3 runs 17 amino acids, cysteine and phenylalanine included. The read is trimmed to its CDR3 DNA, 51 bases read in frame from base 1. After removal of 3 bases from V and 5 bases from J, the junction retains 6 bases not matched to a gene. In the germline V gene, CDR1 corresponds to SGDLS and CDR2 to YYNGEE.